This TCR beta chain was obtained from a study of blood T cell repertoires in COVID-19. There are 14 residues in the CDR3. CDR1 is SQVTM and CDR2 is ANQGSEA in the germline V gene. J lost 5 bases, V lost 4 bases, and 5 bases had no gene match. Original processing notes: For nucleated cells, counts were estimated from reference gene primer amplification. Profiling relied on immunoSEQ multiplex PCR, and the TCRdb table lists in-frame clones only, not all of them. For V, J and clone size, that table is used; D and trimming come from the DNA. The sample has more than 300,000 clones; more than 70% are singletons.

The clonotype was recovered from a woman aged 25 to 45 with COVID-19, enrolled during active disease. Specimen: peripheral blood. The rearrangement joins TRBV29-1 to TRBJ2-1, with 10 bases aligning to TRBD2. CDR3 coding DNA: TGCAGCGTTGGGGCTAGCGGGAGTCACAATGAGCAGTTCTTC. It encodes CSVGASGSHNEQFF.